This entry lists 27 T cell receptor beta chains sequenced from one sample in a study of cytomegalovirus exposure and HLA in healthy donors. Profiling relied on immunoSEQ multiplex PCR, and the TCRdb table lists in-frame clones only, not all of them. The sample lists nearly 200,000 clones, approximately 82% occurring once. Sequencing was done on a sample of PBMCs. The receptor set was obtained from a woman aged 25 to 39 in good health and CMV-seropositive.

The sample holds one count of this clone. The chain carries TRBV10-2 and TRBJ1-3, with unresolved D. This CDR3 region has 14 residues. From germline, CDR1 is WSHSY and CDR2 SAAADI. Trimming took 7 bases from V and 0 from J, leaving 10 bases between them. DNA of the CDR3: TGCGCCAGCAACCCAACAGACTCTGGAAACACCATATATTTT. This gives the protein CASNPTDSGNTIYF.

The chain has TRBV7-8 and TRBJ2-3; 12 nucleotides line up with TRBD2. V was clipped by 5 bases and J by 0 bases; unmatched bases: 3. Looked up from germline, CDR1 is SGHVS and CDR2 is FQNEAQ. The length of the CDR3 is 16 residues. CDR3 nucleotides: TGTGCCAGCAGCAGGACTAGCGGGACTAGCACAGATACGCAGTATTTT. Its translation: CASSRTSGTSTDTQYF.

This chain connects TRBV30 to TRBJ1-5; possibly TRBD1 for D (5 bases). The CDR3 contains 13 residues. Trimming pared 2 bases from V and 2 bases from J, leaving 7 bases between. The germline V gene encodes CDR1 GTSNPN and CDR2 SVGIG (reference sequence). CDR3 loop: CAWSLGGNQPQHF. The CDR3 coding sequence is TGTGCCTGGAGTTTAGGGGGCAATCAGCCCCAGCATTTT.

The rearrangement uses TRBV6-1 and TRBJ2-1, with 8 bases fitting TRBD2. Germline assignment: CDR1 MNHNS and CDR2 SASEGT. Losses at the gene ends were 2 bases for V and 9 bases for J; bases not matched to a gene: 6. The CDR3 has 14 amino acids. CDR3 residues: CASSETAGASEQFF. In DNA form, the CDR3 reads TGTGCCAGCAGTGAAACAGCGGGGGCGAGTGAGCAGTTCTTC.

On this clone itself: At one of its ends the junction is not consistent with the germline gene, which may arise from a read error. The V call is TRBV7-7, the J call TRBJ2-5; 14 bases fit TRBD2. Germline lookup yields CDR1 SSHAT and CDR2 FNYEAQ (reference sequence). The CDR3 contains 16 residues. In nucleotides, the CDR3 is TGTGCTAGCAGCAGGGGACTAGCGGGAGTAGAGGAGACCCAGTACTTC. Its protein product is CASSRGLAGVEETQYF. Together with reference TRBV7-7 and TRBJ2-5, the CDR3 gives the full variable domain: GAGVSQSPRYKVTKRGQDVTLRCDPISSHATLYWYQQALGQGPEFLTYFNYEAQPDKSGLPSDRFSAERPEGSISTLTIQRTEQRDSAMYRCASSRGLAGVEETQYFGPGTRLLVL.

This clone was counted once. The chain uses TRBV7-8 and TRBJ2-2; 9 nucleotides agree with TRBD2. CDR1 is SGHVS and CDR2 is FQNEAQ in the germline V gene. This CDR3 region has 15 residues. J was trimmed by 5 bases and V by 5 bases; bases with no gene match: 6. CDR3 nucleotides: TGTGCCAGCAGCACTCGGGCGGGAGGGACCGGGGAGCTGTTTTTT. Translated: CASSTRAGGTGELFF.

The chain couples TRBV7-9 to TRBJ2-3; perhaps TRBD2 as D (5 bases). V dropped 2 bases and J dropped 0 bases, with 12 bases sitting between them. The CDR3 is made up of 16 amino acids. In germline, CDR1 is SEHNR, CDR2 FQNEAQ (reference sequence). CDR3 amino acids: CASSLRLAASTDTQYF. In nucleotides, the CDR3 is TGTGCCAGCAGCTTACGCCTAGCAGCTAGCACAGATACGCAGTATTTT.

This chain uses TRBV2 with TRBJ1-5; D is unresolved. V gave up 2 bases and J gave up 3 bases, with 11 bases separating them. The CDR3 covers 15 residues. CDR1 and CDR2 (germline): SNHLY, FYNNEI. The CDR3 region is CASSETDFPNQPQHF. CDR3 in DNA: TGTGCCAGCAGTGAAACCGACTTCCCCAATCAGCCCCAGCATTTT.

This rearrangement joins TRBV19 to TRBJ2-1; no firm D call. This CDR3 spans 11 amino acids. Germline CDR1 and CDR2: LNHDA and SQIVND (reference sequence). The V and J ends lost 5 bases and 14 bases respectively, with 13 bases between them. CDR3 coding DNA: TGTGCCAGTAGTTCAGTGCCCTTCAAGTTCTTC. Amino acid sequence: CASSSVPFKFF.

This chain connects TRBV10-3 to TRBJ2-7; 9 positions agree with TRBD1. CDR3 length: 13 amino acids. Germline-derived CDR1 and CDR2 are ENHRY and SYGVKD. V was pared by 6 bases and J by 5 bases, with 5 bases of the junction left unmatched. The CDR3 here is CAISPGQGDEQYF. The DNA of the CDR3 is TGTGCCATCAGCCCGGGACAGGGAGACGAGCAGTACTTC.

V gene TRBV6-5 combines with J gene TRBJ2-7, with TRBD1 matching 11 bases. Germline V lookup: CDR1 MNHEY, CDR2 SVGAGI. Trimming at V came to 8 bases and at J to 6 bases, leaving 9 bases not matched to a gene. The CDR3 loop spans 14 amino acids. The CDR3 here is CASLRGQGAVEQYF. The CDR3 DNA is TGTGCCAGCCTTCGTGGACAGGGGGCGGTCGAGCAGTACTTC.

J is TRBJ2-7 and V is TRBV7-9; the match to TRBD2 covers 10 bases. Germline-derived CDR1 and CDR2 are SEHNR and FQNEAQ (reference sequence). CDR3 length: 18 residues. With V trimmed by 5 bases and J by 2 bases, 15 bases remained unmatched. The CDR3 reads CASSGGKLAGGETYEQYF. The CDR3 nucleotides read TGTGCCAGCAGCGGGGGGAAATTAGCGGGAGGCGAAACCTACGAGCAGTACTTC.

The CDR3 loop reads CSVDETGGNQAFF. The CDR3 bases are TGCAGCGTTGACGAGACAGGGGGCAATCAAGCTTTCTTT. The chain recombines TRBV29-1 with TRBJ1-1, with 10 nucleotides matching TRBD1. Trimming took 3 bases from V and 9 from J; bases not matched to a gene: 7. The CDR3 is made up of 13 amino acids. The germline V gene has CDR1 SQVTM and CDR2 ANQGSEA.

The V and J genes are TRBV18 and TRBJ2-7; 11 positions match TRBD1. The germline CDR1 and CDR2 sequences are KGHSH and LQKENI. The length of the CDR3 is 16 residues. V gave up 3 bases and J gave up 5 bases; unmatched junction bases: 9. This chain's CDR3 is CASSPLDRGRGDEQYF. For the CDR3, the DNA is TGTGCCAGCTCACCCTTGGACAGGGGGCGCGGCGACGAGCAGTACTTC. Using reference TRBV18 and TRBJ2-7 for the parts outside the CDR3, the full variable domain is NAGVMQNPRHLVRRRGQEARLRCSPMKGHSHVYWYRQLPEEGLKFMVYLQKENIIDESGMPKERFSAEFPKEGPSILRIQQVVRGDSAAYFCASSPLDRGRGDEQYFGPGTRLTVT.

The CDR3 coding sequence is TGTGCTAGTGGTTGGAACAGCGGGAGCTCCTACAATGAGCAGTTCTTC. It is translated as CASGWNSGSSYNEQFF. The chain uses TRBV12-5 and TRBJ2-1; 8 bases match TRBD2. V trimming: 4 bases; J trimming: 0 bases; junction bases outside the gene matches: 5. Germline-derived CDR1 and CDR2 are LGHNT and FRNRAP. The CDR3 is 16 amino acids.

The chain links TRBV25-1 to TRBJ1-2; D not certain. There are 13 residues in the CDR3. V lost 4 bases to trimming and J lost 4 bases, with 10 bases between them. Germline V gene lookup returns CDR1 MGHDK and CDR2 SYGVNS. Here the CDR3 DNA reads TGTGCCAGCAGTGTGGCAGGACTCTATGGCTACACCTTC. It codes for CASSVAGLYGYTF.

The chain joins TRBV5-1 to TRBJ1-5; 8 bases map to TRBD1. The CDR3 sequence is 15 residues long. J lost 6 bases, V lost 5 bases, and 10 bases had no gene match. Germline V lookup: CDR1 SGHRS, CDR2 YFSETQ. CDR3 sequence reads: CASSVGAGGGQPQHF. In nucleotides, the CDR3 is TGCGCCAGCAGTGTAGGGGCAGGGGGCGGTCAGCCCCAGCATTTT.

This chain connects TRBV19 to TRBJ1-5; 7 bases match TRBD1. CDR3 length equals 15 residues. V dropped 3 bases and J dropped 6; count of bases not matched to a gene: 8. CDR1 and CDR2 (germline): LNHDA, SQIVND (reference sequence). The CDR3 region has the DNA TGTGCCAGTAGTATCGGACAGGCAGCTATTCAGCCCCAGCATTTT. It specifies CASSIGQAAIQPQHF.

This clone has just one count. The rearrangement links TRBV6-6 to TRBJ2-7, with TRBD2 identical over 9 bases. The germline gives CDR1 MNHNY, CDR2 SVGAGI (reference sequence). The length of the CDR3 is 15 residues. The V and J ends lost 4 bases and 3 bases, in that order; junction bases with no gene match: 7. The CDR3 here is CASSSATSGLYEQYF. CDR3 DNA: TGTGCCAGCAGTTCCGCGACTAGCGGCCTCTACGAGCAGTACTTC.

The chain employs TRBV7-2 and TRBJ1-2; D is perhaps TRBD1 (6 bases). The CDR3 has 14 residues. Trimming removed 7 bases from V and 4 bases from J, with 16 bases in between. Germline loops: CDR1 SGHTA, CDR2 FQGNSA. The CDR3 loop reads CASKDTGTIYGYTF. The CDR3 DNA sequence: TGTGCCAGCAAGGACACCGGGACAATCTATGGCTACACCTTC.

This chain joins TRBV2 and TRBJ1-2; D remains ambiguous. With 1 base removed from V and 4 bases from J, the gap between germline ends came to 10 bases. The CDR3 is 14 residues long. Germline V gene data show CDR1 as SNHLY and CDR2 as FYNNEI. This CDR3 reads CASSEDKGSYGYTF. CDR3 nucleotide sequence: TGTGCCAGCAGTGAAGATAAAGGGAGCTATGGCTACACCTTC.

V is TRBV6-5 and J is TRBJ1-2; D remains unclear. V dropped 5 bases and J dropped 3 bases, with 13 bases sitting between them. Germline CDR1 is MNHEY and CDR2 is SVGAGI. The CDR3 sequence is 14 residues long. CDR3 coding DNA: TGTGCCAGCAGTACGAGTACCCTTTACTATGGCTACACCTTC. Amino acids: CASSTSTLYYGYTF.

This clone has only a few counts. The CDR3 loop reads CASSFTMTPAFF. The CDR3, as DNA: TGTGCCAGCAGCTTTACGATGACTCCTGCTTTCTTT. The rearrangement uses TRBV7-8 and TRBJ1-1; D unresolved. Per germline, CDR1 SGHVS and CDR2 FQNEAQ. V was trimmed by 3 bases and J by 11 bases, leaving 13 bases between them. The CDR3 consists of 12 residues.

This chain uses TRBV28 with TRBJ1-5; D is possibly TRBD1 (5 bases). The length of the CDR3 is 15 residues. Germline values: CDR1 MDHEN, CDR2 SYDVKM. V was pared by 7 bases and J by 4 bases, with 17 bases between. CDR3 DNA sequence: TGTGCCAGCAACCAACCCGACAGACGGAATCAGCCCCAGCATTTT. This gives the protein CASNQPDRRNQPQHF.

V gene TRBV7-9 combines with J gene TRBJ2-2; no reliable D call. The CDR3 runs 12 residues. The V end lost 4 bases, the J end lost 7 bases, and 7 bases lay between the germline ends. Germline CDR1 SEHNR, CDR2 FQNEAQ (reference sequence). The CDR3, as DNA: TGTGCCAGCAGCTCTGAGGTCGGGGAGCTGTTTTTT. It encodes CASSSEVGELFF.

Only one count was recorded for this clone. This chain joins TRBV5-1 and TRBJ2-7; 14 positions match TRBD2. With V trimmed by 7 bases and J by 3 bases, 6 bases remained unmatched. This CDR3 contains 15 residues. Germline loops: CDR1 SGHRS, CDR2 YFSETQ. Here the CDR3 reads CASAGLAGGNYEQYF. CDR3 coding DNA: TGCGCCAGCGCCGGACTAGCGGGAGGTAACTACGAGCAGTACTTC.

V usage is TRBV15 and J usage is TRBJ1-2; the D gene is possibly TRBD1 (6 bases). This CDR3 has 14 residues. Germline CDR1 and CDR2: LNHNV and YYDKDF (reference sequence). Trimming shortened V by 0 bases and J by 7 bases, and 12 bases separated the two germline ends. CDR3 DNA: TGTGCCACCAGCAGAGAGGCGGTAGGGGGTGGCTACACCTTC. Protein: CATSREAVGGGYTF. The whole variable domain, filled in from reference TRBV15 and TRBJ1-2, reads DAMVIQNPRYQVTQFGKPVTLSCSQTLNHNVMYWYQQKSSQAPKLLFHYYDKDFNNEADTPDNFQSRRPNTSFCFLDIRSPGLGDTAMYLCATSREAVGGGYTFGSGTRLTVV.